This T cell receptor (beta chain) appears in the sequencing data of a study of blood T cell repertoires in COVID-19. Study-wide background: Acute-phase and convalescent COVID-19 samples originated in the United States, Italy and Spain.

Germline CDR1 reads LGHDT; CDR2 reads YNNKEL (reference sequence). The CDR3 runs 16 residues. Unmatched junction bases numbered 9, after V lost 2 bases and J lost 8 bases. The table came from immunoSEQ multiplex PCR; TCRdb's copy has only in-frame clones and leaves some out. The sample holds roughly 93,000 clones, 80% to 90% seen once. Material: peripheral blood. The rearrangement links TRBV3-1 (or the pseudogene TRBV3-2) to TRBJ2-2; 9 bases fit TRBD2. This clonotype was sampled from a man aged 45-60 years with acute or convalescent COVID-19. CDR3: CASSQQVGGGAGELFF. The CDR3 DNA reads as TGTGCCAGCAGCCAACAGGTCGGCGGGGGGGCAGGGGAGCTGTTTTTT.